This T cell receptor (beta chain) was observed in a study of blood T cells in healthy people across ages. Samples each yielded at least 5.5 micrograms of total RNA. A J-beta primer mix and a sample-barcoded 5' primer were used in a second PCR of about 7 to 12 cycles. MiXCR, applied by TCRdb to the 5' RACE reads, yields one record per CDR3 protein. This sample carries 1,500,000 or so distinct CDR3 sequences, approximately 43% of them seen once, and the ten largest clones take just over 4%. This clonotype turned up a few times. The target antigen is unknown. Study-wide findings and caveats: A conclusive naive versus antigen-experienced comparison was prevented by the unsorted PBMCs. There was a strong correlation between TCR beta diversity and naive T cell percentage.

The sequenced material came from blood. This clonotype was obtained from a woman aged 18-30 years in good health.

The CDR3 is CASSLGVPGQITDTQYF. CDR3 nucleotides: TGTGCCAGCAGCTTAGGGGTTCCGGGACAGATAACAGATACGCAGTATTTT. This sequence joins TRBV7-2 and TRBJ2-3; 7 bases agree with TRBD1. The CDR3 length is 17 residues. With V trimmed by 1 base and J by 3 bases, 10 bases remained unmatched. Germline V gene sequence: CDR1 SGHTA, CDR2 FQGNSA. The entire variable domain, with the rest obtained from reference TRBV7-2 and TRBJ2-3, is as follows: GAGVSQSPSNKVTEKGKDVELRCDPISGHTALYWYRQSLGQGLEFLIYFQGNSAPDKSGLPSDRFSAERTGGSVSTLTIQRTQQEDSAVYLCASSLGVPGQITDTQYFGPGTRLTVL.